This TCR beta chain was captured in a study of T cells after yellow fever vaccination. Study summary: The fractions with low cell numbers were processed using SMART-Seq v4 Ultra Low Input. Study results and limitations: Peaking on day 5 versus 15, the secondary response was faster but weaker.

This clonotype was picked up many times. Its target is not known. V lost 4 bases and J lost 10; bases outside the gene matches: 7. Germline loops: CDR1 SGHRS, CDR2 YFSETQ. The CDR3 is made up of 14 amino acids. Production of TCR cDNA was by 5'RACE template switching, which also added a universal primer site and UMIs. TCRdb passed the 5' RACE reads through MiXCR, listing each CDR3 protein once. The sample holds more than 95,000 distinct CDR3 sequences, about 6.8% seen once. V is TRBV5-1 and J is TRBJ1-6, with 8 bases fitting TRBD1. Sequencing was performed on CD4+ T cells sorted from PBMCs, taken approximately 47 days after the first yellow fever vaccination. This TCR was recovered from a young man who received the YFV17D yellow fever vaccine. CDR3 in amino acids: CASSADRAASPLHF. CDR3 bases: TGCGCCAGCAGCGCGGACAGGGCTGCATCACCCCTCCACTTT.